The source of this T cell receptor beta chain is a study of PD-1 blockade in classical Hodgkin lymphoma (dated by TCRdb to between 2020 and 2021). Broadly, across the study: Nivolumab dosing was 3 mg/kg intravenously every 2 weeks, continuing until either disease progression or unacceptable toxicity. To define a peripheral blood immune signature of response to PD-1 blockade in classical Hodgkin lymphoma, the study combined TCR beta sequencing with CyTOF. Results the study describes overall, beyond this receptor: Baseline TCR diversity was reported to be lower in newly diagnosed patients than in healthy donors, and even lower in relapsed/refractory patients. CD4+ but not CD8+ TCR diversity rose significantly by C4D1 (p=0.0027 vs p=0.16), most apparent in complete responders (p=0.02). The study was limited to a single clinical trial cohort, and causes of repertoire differences, possibly disease activity or prior therapy, remained undefined. Baseline diversity similar to that of newly diagnosed patients was observed in trial patients achieving complete response, whereas significantly lower diversity was observed in partial responders and progressors. Lower diversity was observed in patients in whom nivolumab was started less than 1 year after ASCT, and these patients were excluded from later analyses so that confounding by immune reconstitution would be avoided.

V is clipped by 3 bases and J by 1 base, and the sequence between their germline boundaries is 12 bases long. The CDR3 has 15 amino acids, counting the end cysteine and phenylalanine. Of all the DNA, just the CDR3 is kept, 45 bases in frame from base 1. The germline V gene encodes CDR1 MDHEN and CDR2 SYDVKM. This specimen's time point label, per the study, means: cycle 2 day 1 (C2D1) of nivolumab. Every trial patient had relapsed after autologous stem cell transplantation, and cohorts A, B and C differed in prior brentuximab vedotin exposure. The trial cohort included 56 patients with relapsed/refractory classical Hodgkin lymphoma, and each patient had a best overall response of complete response, partial response or progressive disease. Single-agent nivolumab was administered to trial patients in the multi-cohort phase II CheckMate 205 trial. An independent review committee assessed best overall response using the 2007 International Working Group response criteria. Trial PBMCs were collected immediately before nivolumab initiation (C1D1) and during therapy at cycle 2 day 1 and cycle 4 day 1. Peripheral blood was collected in 8 mL Vacutainer Cell Preparation Tubes, from which PBMCs were isolated by centrifugation and then cryopreserved.

Genomic DNA was extracted with the Qiagen DNeasy kit from unsorted PBMCs and from negatively selected CD4+ and CD8+ fractions. Using primers that anneal to V and J segments, immunoSEQ multiplex PCR amplified the TCR beta CDR3 regions. A synthetic immune receptor repertoire was used to minimize amplification bias, and remaining bias was computationally removed after sequencing. The original methods were these. Custom Python scripts were used to quantify repertoire diversity as the Shannon entropy index. The unsorted, CD4+ and CD8+ repertoires were each analyzed separately, with the exception of combined analyses, where CD4+ and CD8+ sequences were merged in silico. A clone counted as expanded when the clone's frequency after treatment rose at least 2-fold relative to C1D1, and clones undetected at baseline were given a pseudocount of 0.5. Singleton clones were defined as clones with 0 or 1 copy at C1D1, and non-singleton clones were defined as clones with 2 or more copies. Clones expanded in unsorted samples were annotated as CD4+, CD8+ or unknown by matching protein sequences in sorted samples from the same patient. Wilcoxon tests on paired samples were used to test changes in diversity from C1D1 to C4D1. TCRdb retrieved this table from immuneACCESS and kept in-frame rearrangements only. Not all clones are present; in checked studies, unresolved V genes account for under half, and no reason is known for the remainder. For V, J and clone size, that table is used; D and trimming come from the DNA. A total of fewer than 70,000 clones appear in this sample, 88% of them only once. Around 5% of the sample lies in the top ten.

Concerning this clone itself: Its antigen target is currently unknown. Base-call qualities are not available, and no considerably larger clone is one nucleotide away.

The sample here was peripheral blood mononuclear cells (PBMCs), taken before the second cycle of nivolumab. This TCR was recovered from a human donor with classical Hodgkin lymphoma. The V and J genes are TRBV28 and TRBJ2-5; TRBD1 is possibly the D segment (6 matching bases). CDR3 sequence: CASSFQGTPQETQYF. The DNA sequence is TGTGCCAGCAGTTTCCAGGGGACGCCCCAAGAGACCCAGTACTTC.